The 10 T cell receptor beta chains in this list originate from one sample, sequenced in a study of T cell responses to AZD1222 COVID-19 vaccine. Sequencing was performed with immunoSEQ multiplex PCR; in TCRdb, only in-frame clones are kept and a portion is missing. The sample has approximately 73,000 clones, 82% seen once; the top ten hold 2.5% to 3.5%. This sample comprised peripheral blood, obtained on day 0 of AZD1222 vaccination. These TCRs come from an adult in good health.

The CDR3 here is CSVEGHPGGYNEQFF. CDR3 nucleotide sequence: TGCAGCGTTGAAGGTCACCCAGGGGGCTACAATGAGCAGTTCTTC. This sequence joins TRBV29-1 and TRBJ2-1, with 7 bases matching TRBD1. V shed 1 base and J 3 bases; nucleotides not matched to a gene: 6. The length of the CDR3 is 15 residues. Germline V gene lookup returns CDR1 SQVTM and CDR2 ANQGSEA.

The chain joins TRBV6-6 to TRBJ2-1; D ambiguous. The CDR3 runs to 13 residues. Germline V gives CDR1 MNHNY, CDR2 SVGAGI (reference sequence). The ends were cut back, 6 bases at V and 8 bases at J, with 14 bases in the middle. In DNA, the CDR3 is TGTGCCAGCAGAGGCCGTAGGGTCGATGAGCAGTTCTTC. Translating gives CASRGRRVDEQFF.

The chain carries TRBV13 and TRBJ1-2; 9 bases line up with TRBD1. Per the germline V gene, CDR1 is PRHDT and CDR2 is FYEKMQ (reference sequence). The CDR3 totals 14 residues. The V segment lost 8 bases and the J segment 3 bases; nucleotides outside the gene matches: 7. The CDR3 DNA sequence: TGTGCCAGCGAAGTCACAGGGGGCCACTATGGCTACACCTTC. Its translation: CASEVTGGHYGYTF.

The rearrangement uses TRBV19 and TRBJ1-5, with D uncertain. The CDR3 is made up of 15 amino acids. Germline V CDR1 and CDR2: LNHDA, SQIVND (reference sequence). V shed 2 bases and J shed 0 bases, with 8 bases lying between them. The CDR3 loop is CASSISGNSNQPQHF. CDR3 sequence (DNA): TGTGCCAGTAGTATATCTGGGAATAGCAATCAGCCCCAGCATTTT.

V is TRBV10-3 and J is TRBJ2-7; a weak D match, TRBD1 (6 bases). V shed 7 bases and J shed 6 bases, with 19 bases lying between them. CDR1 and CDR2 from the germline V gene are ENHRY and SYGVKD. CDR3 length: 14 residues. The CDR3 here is CAIMGALDVGEQYF. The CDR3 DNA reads TGTGCCATCATGGGGGCCTTGGACGTAGGCGAGCAGTACTTC.

Written as DNA, the CDR3 is TGTGCCAGCAGCCCATCCCGGGCAGATCAGTTCTTC. Translated, it gives CASSPSRADQFF. The chain links TRBV7-9 to TRBJ2-1; D is ambiguous. In germline, CDR1 is SEHNR, CDR2 FQNEAQ (reference sequence). V was shortened by 5 bases and J by 13 bases, with 15 bases between the two germline ends. The CDR3 extends over 12 amino acids.

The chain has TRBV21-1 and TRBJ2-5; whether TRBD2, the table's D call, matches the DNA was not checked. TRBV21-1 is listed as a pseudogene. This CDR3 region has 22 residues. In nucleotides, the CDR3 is TGTGCCAGCAGCAAAGTCACTTTGGGAGGACTAGCGGGCCCTAGAAGACAAGAGACCCAGTACTTC. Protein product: CASSKVTLGGLAGPRRQETQYF.

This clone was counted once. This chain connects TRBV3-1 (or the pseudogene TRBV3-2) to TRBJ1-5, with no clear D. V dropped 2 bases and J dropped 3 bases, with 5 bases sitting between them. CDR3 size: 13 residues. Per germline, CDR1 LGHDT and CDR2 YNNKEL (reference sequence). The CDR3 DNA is TGTGCCAGCAGCCAAAGGTACAATCAGCCCCAGCATTTT. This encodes CASSQRYNQPQHF.

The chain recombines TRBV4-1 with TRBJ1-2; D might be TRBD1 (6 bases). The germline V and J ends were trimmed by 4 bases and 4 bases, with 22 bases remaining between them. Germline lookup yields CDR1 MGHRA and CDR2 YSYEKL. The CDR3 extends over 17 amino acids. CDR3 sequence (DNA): TGCGCCAGCAGCCCGAGAAATAGTGGACAGCCACTCTATGGCTACACCTTC. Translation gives CASSPRNSGQPLYGYTF.

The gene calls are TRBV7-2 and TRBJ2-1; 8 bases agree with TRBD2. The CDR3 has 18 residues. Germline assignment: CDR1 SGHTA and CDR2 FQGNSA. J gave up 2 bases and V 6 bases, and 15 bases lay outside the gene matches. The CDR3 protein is CASRPDFAGGRTYNEQFF. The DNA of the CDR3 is TGTGCCAGCAGACCTGACTTTGCGGGAGGTCGGACCTACAATGAGCAGTTCTTC.